This T cell receptor (beta chain) was recovered during a study of T cells after yellow fever vaccination. Each CDR3 protein gets one entry after TCRdb re-called the 5' RACE reads with MiXCR. The sample has just under 600,000 distinct CDR3 sequences, roughly 14% seen once. This clonotype was picked up a small number of times. Its antigen is currently unknown. General study findings and limits: Weaker, the secondary response had a peak occurring faster, on day 5 versus 15.

The CDR3 has 13 amino acids. Trimming pared 1 base from V and 2 bases from J, leaving 8 bases between. Germline V lookup: CDR1 SQVTM, CDR2 ANQGSEA. This chain links TRBV29-1 with TRBJ1-1; D is unclear. Sequences were derived from PBMCs, sampled on the day of the yellow fever booster vaccination. The sequence was collected from a man aged 25 to 40 who received the YFV17D yellow fever vaccine. Here the CDR3 reads CSVEVQHNTEAFF. The CDR3 DNA is TGCAGCGTTGAAGTACAGCACAACACTGAAGCTTTCTTT. Complete variable domain (other parts from reference TRBV29-1 and TRBJ1-1): SAVISQKPSRDICQRGTSLTIQCQVDSQVTMMFWYRQQPGQSLTLIATANQGSEATYESGFVIDKFPISRPNLTFSTLTVSNMSPEDSSIYLCSVEVQHNTEAFFGQGTRLTVV.